This T cell receptor (beta chain) derives from a study of cytomegalovirus exposure and HLA in healthy donors (dated by TCRdb to 2016 to 2017). Regarding the research as a whole: In an earlier analysis of roughly 500 of the donors, 276 Gb of sequence data and 90 million to 130 million unique TCR beta sequences from some 170 million T cells were reported. About 300 gigabases of sequencing data and approximately 80 million unique TCR sequences were included in an early release covering around 600 HLA-typed donors. Among the approximately 400 genotyped donors, about 85% belonged to the genetic ancestry cluster associated with self-reported Caucasian donors. The study aimed to test whether signatures of past pathogen exposure could be identified by cataloging public T cell receptors. The T cell repertoires of around 730 subjects were profiled by immunosequencing and related to cytomegalovirus serostatus. Along with the approximately 700-subject first cohort, a separate validation cohort of over 90 different subjects was used. High-throughput TCR immunosequencing, statistical association of individual TCRs with disease status, and machine learning were combined to predict cytomegalovirus infection status. To study patterns of TCR occurrence, a later analysis re-analyzed previously published TCR beta repertoires from around 700 donors and added high-resolution HLA genotyping. In the later analysis, no new phenotypic data were used to find candidate immune exposures; instead, reliance was placed on TCR beta sequences and their occurrence across donors. An earlier analysis of approximately 580 of the donors used high-throughput TCR beta sequencing to judge whether each TCR beta V gene segment behaved as functional or pseudogenic. Alongside the repertoire data, information on donor age, sex, ethnicity and CMV serostatus was compiled. In a later genetic analysis, genome-wide SNP genotypes for about three fifths of the roughly 670 donors were used, and that subset was treated as a discovery cohort. All discovery cohort repertoires had been generated on a single sequencing platform. HLA typing included class I and class II loci at four-digit resolution. The number of donors typed differed by locus, with roughly 629-640 for A, B, C, DRB1 and DQB1, around 520 for DQA1, about 610 for DPA1, and over 400 for DPB1. Because of strong linkage in the cohort, roughly 5 DR-DQ haplotypes were treated as single units for association and clustering. Across approximately 400 genotyped donors of the cohort, an average of about 240,000 unique TCR beta nucleotide sequences per donor were sequenced, and around 20% of those sequences were non-productive. Study-wide conclusions, independent of this receptor: In a later analysis, the rate of TCR association differed among HLA loci, with DRB1 alleles having the most associated TCRs and HLA-C alleles having the fewest. Only TCR beta chains were sequenced in this cohort, and the absence of alpha or paired-chain data limited detectable features. V-gene and J-gene trimming of TCR beta chains was associated with a missense DCLRE1C variant in a later genetic analysis, and the association was replicated in an independent cohort. A cluster of highly shared sequence variants was judged likely to be a technical artifact of the sequencing pipeline. In an earlier analysis of 587 of the donors, most TCR beta V segments appeared in productive rearrangements about 87% or about 30% of the time, broadly matching IMGT annotations. In a later analysis, most CMV-associated TCR beta chains were found to appear HLA-restricted, with HLA associations seemingly driven largely by CMV exposure. Cytomegalovirus status was reported to be diagnosed by the classifier with high specificity and sensitivity in both the original and validation cohorts. For the cohort, immune exposure information was limited to CMV serostatus. Because HLA typing was missing for some donors at each locus, association tests included only the typed subset. According to a later analysis, parvovirus B19, influenza, CMV and Epstein-Barr virus appeared linked to several top co-occurrence clusters. Compared with the approximately 710-donor mean, donors in an Asian-associated ancestry cluster had fewer N-insertions in productive TCRs, according to a later genetic analysis. Presence/absence analyses assumed roughly uniform sequencing depth across donors, an assumption that may not hold. It was suggested by the authors that the approach could potentially be generalized to other disease states and immunological phenotypes. Some IMGT-functional V segments, including TRBV6-2 and TRBV6-3, could not be told apart with the 87-base-pair reads, so those segments were excluded. When HLA alleles, especially DR and DQ, strongly co-occurred, TCR associations were difficult to assign to individual alleles. Seventeen rarely observed V segments, including chromosome 9 orphons, were excluded from the earlier analysis of approximately 500 of the donors because counts were too low. A later analysis associated about 16,000 TCR beta sequences with specific HLA alleles at a false discovery rate of 0.05. A further reported finding was that TCR beta sequences accurately predicted the HLA-A and HLA-B alleles for most subjects in the first cohort. Most TCR sequences were seen in very few donors, while some public TCRs were found in many individuals. A later analysis found that HLA-associated TCR beta chains were more clonally expanded and had lower generation probabilities than equally common non-associated chains. Linkage disequilibrium might explain the correlated functional status among segregating V segments, but an unknown experimental factor could not be excluded. In vitro tests confirmed that a few of the cytomegalovirus-associated TCR beta chains recognize cytomegalovirus antigens. In the study, 150 to 200 TCR beta chains were listed as associated with cytomegalovirus.

For this clone: What this receptor recognizes is not known. No base qualities exist here, and no much larger clone lies one base off it.

The cohort comprised around 700 healthy bone marrow donors. Cohort members were all nominally healthy when sampled, although unrecorded immune exposures were likely present. The donor tested CMV seronegative and was one of the 352 seronegative cohort members. Every donor gave a peripheral blood sample, and the peripheral blood mononuclear cells from that sample were used for TCR beta sequencing. Genomic DNA extraction from the blood cell samples was performed with the Qiagen DNeasy Blood Extraction Kit. The library was produced with the immunoSEQ multiplex PCR assay. The multiplex PCR relied on a mix of 60 forward primers for TCR Vbeta segments and 13 reverse primers for TCR Jbeta segments. The CDR3 region of rearranged TCR beta genes was amplified from genomic DNA with a multiplex PCR assay. On the Illumina HiSeq System, the amplified TCR beta libraries were sequenced as 87-base-pair reads. The study's processing was this. In a later analysis, 77 million or so unique TCR beta chains were counted across the 690 or so repertoires, and some 10 million of these chains were shared by at least two donors. A nearest-neighbor algorithm error-corrected the raw reads and collapsed the reads into unique sequences, merging closely related sequences to remove PCR and sequencing errors. V, D and J gene segments were assigned by aligning CDR3 sequences to IMGT reference sequences. For a sequence to be retained, a match of at least six nucleotides to both a V gene segment and a J gene segment was required. A rearrangement was called productive if the CDR3 had no stop codons and remained in frame with V and J, and every other rearrangement was called non-productive. CDR3 was defined by IMGT convention, running from the second conserved V-encoded cysteine to the conserved J-encoded phenylalanine. The earlier analysis of about 640 of the donors excluded any sequence lacking an unambiguous match to a single V gene segment. In an earlier analysis of 587 of the donors, a V segment was called functional when productive rearrangements were above 56.7%, and segregating when the standard deviation between donors exceeded 5%. A statistical classification framework was built for diagnosing cytomegalovirus status from the catalog of TCR beta chain sequences. In a later analysis, TCR nucleotide sequences were compared against IMGT/GENE-DB human TR gene sequences so that V and J genes could be assigned. A later analysis assigned CDR3 sequences and most-parsimonious VDJ recombination scenarios with the TCRdist pipeline. In a later analysis, each TCR beta chain was defined by its CDR3 amino acid sequence together with its V-gene family, and reads without a unique V-gene family were excluded. To address suspected cross-contamination and a sequencing artifact, a later analysis removed a few hundred highly shared, low-generation-probability nucleotide sequences. A later analysis calculated a clonal expansion index for each public chain from normalized within-repertoire ranks of inferred template counts. Generation probabilities in a later analysis came from a VDJ recombination model fitted to out-of-frame rearrangements, and those results were checked against IGoR. A later analysis scored TCR-TCR, TCR-HLA and TCR-CMV co-occurrence with hypergeometric tests, applying a repertoire-size bias correction to TCR pairs. To estimate false discovery rates, a later analysis permuted the HLA or CMV assignments 20 times. In a later analysis, co-occurring TCRs were grouped using DBSCAN, with TCRdist sequence similarity added in when clustering inside HLA-allele-positive subsets. Repertoires with fewer than 30,000 or more than 120,000 public chains were left out of co-occurrence clustering, as were four to six repertoires with anomalous nucleotide sharing. Sourced from immuneACCESS, this table was stored by TCRdb with only in-frame sequences that have V and J called. A share of the clones is absent; for the studies checked, an unresolved V gene accounts for under half, and the remainder has no known explanation. Clone size and V and J calls were adopted from that table, with D and trimming inferred from the DNA. This sample has 200,000 to 250,000 clones in its table, and roughly 79% of those were observed once. Jointly, the top ten make up about 0.6% of the sample.

CDR1 and CDR2 were assigned from the germline V gene (reference sequence) as GTSNPN and SVGIG. The CDR3 runs 17 residues from the cysteine to the phenylalanine. Here the CDR3 DNA is all that survives: 51 bases in frame from base 1. Trimming removed 0 bases from V and 6 bases from J, leaving 18 bases between the germline ends. The chain is assembled from TRBV30 and TRBJ1-6, with no confidently assigned D gene. The clonotype was recovered from a woman in her forties in good health and CMV-seronegative. The sample taken for sequencing was PBMCs. The CDR3 region: CAWSVGLGSRINSPLHF. The DNA reads TGTGCCTGGAGTGTCGGTCTGGGTAGCCGAATTAATTCACCCCTCCACTTT.